A single sample is the source of the 12 T cell receptor beta chains below, sequenced in a study of cytomegalovirus exposure and HLA in healthy donors. The PCR was carried out with 60 Vbeta primers and 13 Jbeta primers. This table comes from immunoSEQ multiplex PCR, and its TCRdb copy is limited to in-frame clones, with some not included. The sample lists some 150,000 clones; nearly 80% were seen once. Sequencing was carried out using PBMCs. Receptors originate from a male donor in good health and CMV-seronegative.

This clone has a handful of counts. The V gene is TRBV11-3, the J gene TRBJ2-1; 8 bases line up with TRBD1. This CDR3 region has 14 residues. Germline-derived CDR1 and CDR2 are SGHNT and YENEEA. Trimming took 4 bases from V and 7 from J; bases not matched to a gene: 6. The CDR3 is CASSSGGARNEQFF. The CDR3 nucleotides read TGTGCCAGCAGCTCAGGGGGCGCACGGAATGAGCAGTTCTTC.

This clone was counted only a few times. The chain joins TRBV6-4 to TRBJ1-2, with 7 bases identical to TRBD1. Looked up from germline, CDR1 is MRHNA and CDR2 is SNTAGT. This CDR3 contains 13 residues. The V gene end was trimmed by 8 bases and the J gene end by 3 bases; junction bases not matched to a gene: 6. DNA for the CDR3: TGTGCCAGCGAGGACAGGTCATACTATGGCTACACCTTC. Translated: CASEDRSYYGYTF.

The rearrangement joins TRBV27 to TRBJ1-1, with 7 bases lining up with TRBD1. The CDR3 has 13 residues. Germline-derived CDR1 and CDR2 are MNHEY and SMNVEV (reference sequence). J gave up 3 bases and V 5 bases, and 3 bases lay outside the gene matches. CDR3 nucleotides: TGTGCCAGCAGTCAGACAGGGTACACTGAAGCTTTCTTT. It is translated as CASSQTGYTEAFF.

On this clone: Other nucleotide sequences in the sample specify the same CDR3. V usage is TRBV7-9 and J usage is TRBJ1-2; no firm D call. The CDR3 has 12 amino acids. Trimming stripped 5 bases from V and 0 bases from J, with 4 bases between. In germline, CDR1 is SEHNR, CDR2 FQNEAQ (reference sequence). This CDR3 reads CASSGSNYGYTF. In DNA, the CDR3 is TGTGCCAGCAGCGGCTCTAACTATGGCTACACCTTC.

This clone was detected only once. This sequence joins TRBV7-2 and TRBJ2-7, with 11 bases that match TRBD1. This CDR3 spans 16 amino acids. Unmatched junction bases numbered 9, after V lost 1 base and J lost 7 bases. Germline CDR1 reads SGHTA; CDR2 reads FQGNSA. The CDR3 sequence: CASSLGGQGGLREQYF. Written as DNA, the CDR3 is TGTGCCAGCAGCTTAGGGGGACAGGGGGGGCTTCGGGAGCAGTACTTC.

The chain joins TRBV4-3 to TRBJ2-3; 9 bases fit TRBD1. V shed 3 bases and J 6 bases; nucleotides not matched to a gene: 1. This CDR3 region has 13 residues. Germline assignment: CDR1 LGHNA and CDR2 YSLEER. CDR3 amino acids: CASSQDRGDTQYF. For the CDR3, the DNA is TGCGCCAGCAGCCAGGACAGGGGCGATACGCAGTATTTT.

The chain recombines TRBV2 with TRBJ2-5, with D perhaps matching TRBD2 (6 bases). CDR1 and CDR2 from the germline V gene are SNHLY and FYNNEI. Trimming stripped 2 bases from V and 5 bases from J, with 9 bases between. The CDR3 has 13 amino acids. CDR3 sequence (DNA): TGTGCCAGCAGTGAACTAGCGTTGGAGACCCAGTACTTC. Translation: CASSELALETQYF.

The chain carries TRBV7-2 and TRBJ2-3, with D unclear. Germline V gene lookup returns CDR1 SGHTA and CDR2 FQGNSA. The ends were cut back, 5 bases at V and 2 bases at J, with 11 bases in the middle. The CDR3 covers 14 residues. The CDR3 coding sequence is TGTGCCAGCAGCCCCGCGGCCTTCACAGATACGCAGTATTTT. Amino acid sequence: CASSPAAFTDTQYF.

CDR3 in amino acids: CSVGVGTGFEKLFF. The CDR3 coding sequence is TGCAGCGTTGGTGTTGGGACAGGCTTTGAAAAACTGTTTTTT. J is TRBJ1-4 and V is TRBV29-1; TRBD1 aligns across 8 bases. The CDR3 totals 14 residues. Germline trimming cut 4 bases from V and 7 bases from J; bases unmatched to any gene: 8. Germline V gene data show CDR1 as SQVTM and CDR2 as ANQGSEA.

This chain uses TRBV19 with TRBJ1-5; possibly TRBD1 for D (5 bases). V was shortened by 4 bases and J by 3 bases, with 19 bases between the two germline ends. This CDR3 comprises 17 residues. Germline CDR1 and CDR2: LNHDA and SQIVND (reference sequence). CDR3 bases: TGTGCCAGTAGTAGACCTTCGGGGGGTCGATCCAATCAGCCCCAGCATTTT. Residues: CASSRPSGGRSNQPQHF.

The sample holds one count of this clone. V is TRBV29-1 and J is TRBJ1-1; no definite D call. Trimming removed 3 bases at V and 10 bases at J, with 15 bases between. This CDR3 region has 12 residues. Germline lookup yields CDR1 SQVTM and CDR2 ANQGSEA. The CDR3 DNA reads TGCAGCGTTGAGTTTTCTTCCGGCGGAGCTTTCTTT. This translates into CSVEFSSGGAFF.

The rearrangement joins TRBV7-2 to TRBJ2-7; D not resolved. V was cut by 4 bases and J by 4 bases, with 5 bases left in between. The germline V gene encodes CDR1 SGHTA and CDR2 FQGNSA. The CDR3 extends over 11 amino acids. DNA for the CDR3: TGTGCCAGCAGCTCCTTGTACGAGCAGTACTTC. Translating gives CASSSLYEQYF. Together with reference TRBV7-2 and TRBJ2-7, the CDR3 gives the full variable domain: GAGVSQSPSNKVTEKGKDVELRCDPISGHTALYWYRQSLGQGLEFLIYFQGNSAPDKSGLPSDRFSAERTGGSVSTLTIQRTQQEDSAVYLCASSSLYEQYFGPGTRLTVT.